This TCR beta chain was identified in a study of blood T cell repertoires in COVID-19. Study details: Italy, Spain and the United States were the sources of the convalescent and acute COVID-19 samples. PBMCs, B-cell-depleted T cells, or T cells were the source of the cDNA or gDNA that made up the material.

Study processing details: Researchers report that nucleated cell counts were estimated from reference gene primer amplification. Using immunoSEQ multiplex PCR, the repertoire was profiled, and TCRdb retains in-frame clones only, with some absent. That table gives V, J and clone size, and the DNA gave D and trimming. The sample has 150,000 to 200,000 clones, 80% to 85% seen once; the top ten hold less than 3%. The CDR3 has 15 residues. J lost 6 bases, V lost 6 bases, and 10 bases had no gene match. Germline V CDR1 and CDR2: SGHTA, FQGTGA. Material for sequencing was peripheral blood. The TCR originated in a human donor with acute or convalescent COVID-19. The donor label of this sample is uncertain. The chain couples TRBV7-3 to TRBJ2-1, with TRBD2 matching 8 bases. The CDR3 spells CASSGSGRPTNEQFF. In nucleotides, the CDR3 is TGTGCCAGCAGTGGAAGCGGGAGACCGACCAATGAGCAGTTCTTC.